This T cell receptor beta chain was documented in a study of cytomegalovirus exposure and HLA in healthy donors. Study-wide findings and caveats: Common viral pathogens (according to a later analysis) appeared linked to several of the most significant clusters.

CDR3 length: 13 residues. Trimming removed 2 bases from V and 4 bases from J, with 8 bases in between. The germline V gene has CDR1 MNHNS and CDR2 SASEGT. With respect to this clone: Its antigen is as yet unknown.

In the PCR, 60 Vbeta and 13 Jbeta primers were used. The method was immunoSEQ multiplex PCR; TCRdb's version includes in-frame clones alone and lacks a portion of them. The sample gives over 150,000 clones, approximately 85% of which show up once; 4.8% is in the top ten. The V and J genes are TRBV6-1 and TRBJ1-1; D gene uncertain. The source of this sequence is a girl between 10 and 17 years old in good health and CMV-seropositive. The sample taken for sequencing was PBMCs. The CDR3 region is CASSETRVTEAFF. The CDR3 nucleotides are TGTGCCAGCAGTGAAACTCGGGTCACTGAAGCTTTCTTT.